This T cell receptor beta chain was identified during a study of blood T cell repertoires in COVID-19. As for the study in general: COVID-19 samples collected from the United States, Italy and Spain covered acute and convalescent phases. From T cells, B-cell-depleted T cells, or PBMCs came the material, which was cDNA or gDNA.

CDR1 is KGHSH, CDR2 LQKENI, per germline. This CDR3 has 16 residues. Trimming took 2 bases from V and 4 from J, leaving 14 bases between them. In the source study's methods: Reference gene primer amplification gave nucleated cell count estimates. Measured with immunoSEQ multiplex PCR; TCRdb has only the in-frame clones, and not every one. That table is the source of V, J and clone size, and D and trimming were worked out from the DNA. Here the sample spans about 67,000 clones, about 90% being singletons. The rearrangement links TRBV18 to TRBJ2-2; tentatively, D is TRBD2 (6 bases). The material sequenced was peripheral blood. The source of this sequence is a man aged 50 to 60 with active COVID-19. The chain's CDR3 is CASSPSLAPVTGELFF. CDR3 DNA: TGTGCCAGCTCACCAAGCCTAGCGCCCGTCACCGGGGAGCTGTTTTTT.